This T cell receptor beta chain was sequenced during a study of cytomegalovirus exposure and HLA in healthy donors. Study conclusions and caveats: Later analysis identified several of the most significant clusters that appeared linked to common viral pathogens. For most TCR sequences rarity was the rule, although some public TCRs occurred in many donors. In a later analysis, TCR beta V- and J-gene trimming was associated with a missense DCLRE1C variant. Upon later analysis, HLA-associated TCR beta chains proved more clonally expanded than other, equally common chains.

The ends were cut back, 5 bases at V and 0 bases at J, with 10 bases in the middle. The CDR3 has 14 residues. Per the germline V gene, CDR1 is SGHTA and CDR2 is FQGNSA. As regards this clone: Its specificity is not known.

In the PCR, 60 Vbeta and 13 Jbeta primers were used. The protocol was immunoSEQ multiplex PCR, while the TCRdb copy is restricted to in-frame clones and leaves out a portion. The sample consists of more than 130,000 clones, over 60% of them appearing once. The source material was PBMCs. The rearrangement joins TRBV7-2 to TRBJ2-5; D ambiguous. This sequence was found in a woman aged 50 to 60 in good health and CMV-seronegative. In DNA form, the CDR3 reads TGTGCCAGCAGCATTGGCCCCGACCAAGAGACCCAGTACTTC. Translation: CASSIGPDQETQYF.